This entry lists 30 T cell receptor beta chains sequenced from one sample in a study of shared clonotypes between healthy human individuals. The repertoire was sequenced with immunoSEQ multiplex PCR; TCRdb's copy has only in-frame clones and lacks some. The sample comprises roughly 2.6 million clones, around 90% of which are singletons, and about 0.13% rests with the top ten. Sequenced input: naive CD4+ T cells sorted from blood. Indicated subset: CD45RA+ positively selected. These receptors originate from a young man in good health.

For this clone: The sample holds other DNA sequences that translate to the same CDR3. The chain links TRBV2 to TRBJ2-7; 8 positions match TRBD1. The CDR3 has 13 amino acids. From germline, CDR1 is SNHLY and CDR2 FYNNEI. The V gene end was trimmed by 5 bases and the J gene end by 3 bases; junction bases not matched to a gene: 3. DNA of the CDR3: TGTGCCAGCAGTAGAGACAGGGGCTACGAGCAGTACTTC. This sequence encodes CASSRDRGYEQYF.

The V call is TRBV19, the J call TRBJ1-1, with 7 bases that match TRBD1. Germline assignment: CDR1 LNHDA and CDR2 SQIVND (reference sequence). CDR3 length: 14 residues. With V trimmed by 6 bases and J by 2 bases, 6 bases remained unmatched. The CDR3 coding sequence is TGTGCCAGTAGGATGACAGGGATTAACACTGAAGCTTTCTTT. Its protein is CASRMTGINTEAFF. The whole variable domain, filled in from reference TRBV19 and TRBJ1-1, reads DGGITQSPKYLFRKEGQNVTLSCEQNLNHDAMYWYRQDPGQGLRLIYYSQIVNDFQKGDIAEGYSVSREKKESFPLTVTSAQKNPTAFYLCASRMTGINTEAFFGQGTRLTVV.

The chain has TRBV2 and TRBJ2-5; 7 nucleotides line up with TRBD1. The CDR3 has 14 residues. Germline-derived CDR1 and CDR2 are SNHLY and FYNNEI. Unmatched junction bases numbered 8, after V lost 5 bases and J lost 5 bases. The CDR3 nucleotides are TGTGCCAGCAGTTCGGAAGGGGGCACGGAGACCCAGTACTTC. Its translation is CASSSEGGTETQYF.

This chain joins TRBV30 and TRBJ1-6; D not resolved. V dropped 0 bases and J dropped 1 base, with 7 bases sitting between them. This CDR3 is 15 amino acids long. Per germline, CDR1 GTSNPN and CDR2 SVGIG (reference sequence). CDR3 nucleotide sequence: TGTGCCTGGAGTGTAGTGAATTCCTATAATTCACCCCTCCACTTT. Translation: CAWSVVNSYNSPLHF.

The chain couples TRBV5-4 to TRBJ2-5; tentative D call: TRBD2 (5 bases). Trimming removed 0 bases at V and 4 bases at J, with 10 bases between. Per the germline V gene, CDR1 is SGHNT and CDR2 is YYREEE (reference sequence). This CDR3 has 14 residues. The CDR3 is CASSLEWAGETQYF. As DNA, the CDR3 is TGTGCCAGCAGCTTGGAGTGGGCGGGAGAGACCCAGTACTTC.

This chain joins TRBV2 and TRBJ2-3; no clear D. Trimming pared 5 bases from V and 14 bases from J, leaving 11 bases between. CDR1 is SNHLY and CDR2 is FYNNEI in the germline V gene. The CDR3 has 10 residues. Here the CDR3 reads CASSFKQPYF. CDR3 coding DNA: TGTGCCAGCAGTTTCAAGCAGCCGTATTTT.

V usage is TRBV6-5 and J usage is TRBJ2-2, with D unresolved. The germline CDR1 and CDR2 sequences are MNHEY and SVGAGI. The V and J ends lost 5 bases and 1 base respectively, with 8 bases between them. CDR3 length: 14 amino acids. The CDR3 reads CASSRNWNTGELFF. As DNA, the CDR3 is TGTGCCAGCAGTCGTAACTGGAACACCGGGGAGCTGTTTTTT.

The rearrangement links TRBV2 to TRBJ2-3; D is uncertain. Trimming took off 0 bases at V and 1 base at J, with 14 bases between the two ends. CDR3 size: 17 residues. CDR1 and CDR2 from the germline V gene are SNHLY and FYNNEI. CDR3 nucleotides: TGTGCCAGCAGTGAAGCGCCGGGCTGGTATGGCACAGATACGCAGTATTTT. As protein: CASSEAPGWYGTDTQYF.

The rearrangement uses TRBV7-9 and TRBJ1-6; D is perhaps TRBD1 (6 bases). The germline V gene has CDR1 SEHNR and CDR2 FQNEAQ (reference sequence). Trimming shortened V by 4 bases and J by 3 bases, and 7 bases separated the two germline ends. The CDR3 runs to 14 residues. The CDR3 nucleotides are TGTGCCAGCAGCTCACAGGGCTATAATTCACCCCTCCACTTT. Protein sequence: CASSSQGYNSPLHF.

This sequence joins TRBV29-1 and TRBJ2-7, with D possibly being TRBD1 or TRBD2 (6 bases each). Trimming left V 7 bases short and J 3 bases short, with 25 bases between. The length of the CDR3 is 16 residues. Germline values: CDR1 SQVTM, CDR2 ANQGSEA. The CDR3, as DNA: TGCAGCGACCTACTTAAGGGGGGAAAAGGATTCTACGAGCAGTACTTC. It specifies CSDLLKGGKGFYEQYF.

The chain carries TRBV6-5 and TRBJ1-2, with D maybe TRBD1 (6 bases). The V gene lost 3 bases and the J gene lost 4 bases, with 15 bases spanning the gap. The CDR3 runs 15 residues. Germline V lookup: CDR1 MNHEY, CDR2 SVGAGI. The CDR3 loop reads CASSYSGGRSYGYTF. The CDR3 DNA sequence: TGTGCCAGCAGTTATTCGGGGGGCAGGAGCTATGGCTACACCTTC.

Remarks on this clone: The same CDR3 arises from other DNA sequences in this sample as well. This chain uses TRBV18 with TRBJ2-7, with TRBD1 matching 10 bases. The CDR3 loop spans 14 amino acids. CDR1 is KGHSH, CDR2 LQKENI, per germline. V dropped 6 bases and J dropped 2; count of bases not matched to a gene: 4. The CDR3 DNA reads TGTGCCAGCTCGCCCGGGACAGGGGCCTACGAGCAGTACTTC. Amino acids: CASSPGTGAYEQYF.

V and J are TRBV7-9 and TRBJ2-7, with 8 bases fitting TRBD2. The V and J ends lost 6 bases and 5 bases, in that order; junction bases with no gene match: 12. The CDR3 is 15 amino acids. In germline, CDR1 is SEHNR, CDR2 FQNEAQ (reference sequence). CDR3 protein: CASSSAPSGSNEQYF. CDR3 nucleotide sequence: TGTGCCAGCAGTTCGGCCCCAAGCGGGAGTAACGAGCAGTACTTC.

This rearrangement joins TRBV6-6 to TRBJ2-5, with D possibly TRBD1 on 6 matching bases. V lost 2 bases and J 5 bases, leaving 12 bases between the germline ends. From germline, CDR1 is MNHNY and CDR2 SVGAGI (reference sequence). This CDR3 is 14 amino acids long. CDR3 sequence: CASSYGGPGETQYF. CDR3 nucleotide sequence: TGTGCCAGCAGTTACGGGGGCCCCGGGGAGACCCAGTACTTC.

The chain employs TRBV2 and TRBJ2-1; no clear D gene. The CDR3 totals 13 residues. CDR1 SNHLY and CDR2 FYNNEI come from the germline V gene. The V gene lost 6 bases and the J gene lost 16 bases, with 22 bases spanning the gap. The CDR3 reads CASRADSLSGFFF. CDR3 in DNA: TGTGCCAGCAGGGCCGACTCCCTCAGTGGGTTCTTCTTC.

This clone showed up just a few times. The gene calls are TRBV5-4 and TRBJ2-5; a weak D match, TRBD2 (6 bases). The CDR3 runs 15 residues. Looked up from germline, CDR1 is SGHNT and CDR2 is YYREEE (reference sequence). V dropped 0 bases and J dropped 1 base, with 10 bases sitting between them. CDR3 in DNA: TGTGCCAGCAGCTTGGAGCCTAGCGCCCAAGAGACCCAGTACTTC. Encoded protein: CASSLEPSAQETQYF. The full variable domain, in which reference TRBV5-4 and TRBJ2-5 provide the parts outside the CDR3, is ETGVTQSPTHLIKTRGQQVTLRCSSQSGHNTVSWYQQALGQGPQFIFQYYREEENGRGNFPPRFSGLQFPNYSSELNVNALELDDSALYLCASSLEPSAQETQYFGPGTRLLVL.

The genes are TRBV5-1 and TRBJ2-5; perhaps TRBD2 as D (6 bases). The CDR3 spans 14 residues. With 2 bases removed from V and 5 bases from J, the gap between germline ends came to 13 bases. Germline V gene lookup returns CDR1 SGHRS and CDR2 YFSETQ. DNA of the CDR3: TGCGCCAGCAGCTTCCCAGCGGGTCGGGAGACCCAGTACTTC. This gives the protein CASSFPAGRETQYF.

V gene TRBV18 combines with J gene TRBJ1-2, with D possibly TRBD1 on 6 matching bases. The CDR3 spans 11 residues. V was cut by 8 bases and J by 5 bases, with 9 bases left in between. Per the germline V gene, CDR1 is KGHSH and CDR2 is LQKENI. CDR3 sequence reads: CASTTGYGYTF. DNA for the CDR3: TGTGCCAGCACTACAGGGTATGGCTACACCTTC.

The J gene is TRBJ2-3, the V gene TRBV19; D is tentatively TRBD1 or TRBD2 (5 bases each). The V and J ends lost 2 bases and 5 bases respectively, with 14 bases between them. This CDR3 has 15 amino acids. Germline V lookup: CDR1 LNHDA, CDR2 SQIVND (reference sequence). The CDR3 protein is CASSITGPSGDTQYF. The CDR3 nucleotides are TGTGCCAGTAGTATAACGGGACCCAGCGGAGATACGCAGTATTTT.

The rearrangement links TRBV7-3 to TRBJ2-3; TRBD2 agrees at 9 bases. CDR1 SGHTA and CDR2 FQGTGA come from the germline V gene. V lost 5 bases to trimming and J lost 6 bases; unmatched junction nucleotides: 12. This CDR3 spans 16 amino acids. Here the CDR3 DNA reads TGTGCCAGCAGCCCCGGGAGGGCGGGGGGGCTGGATACGCAGTATTTT. Translating gives CASSPGRAGGLDTQYF.

The CDR3 DNA is TGTGCCTGGAGTGCTGACAGGGGAATCCCTGAAGCTTTCTTT. Its translation: CAWSADRGIPEAFF. The genes are TRBV30 and TRBJ1-1, with 8 bases matching TRBD1. Germline V gene data show CDR1 as GTSNPN and CDR2 as SVGIG (reference sequence). The CDR3 is 14 amino acids. With V trimmed by 1 base and J by 6 bases, 7 bases remained unmatched. Together with reference TRBV30 and TRBJ1-1, the CDR3 gives the full variable domain: SQTIHQWPATLVQPVGSPLSLECTVEGTSNPNLYWYRQAAGRGLQLLFYSVGIGQISSEVPQNLSASRPQDRQFILSSKKLLLSDSGFYLCAWSADRGIPEAFFGQGTRLTVV.

The chain uses TRBV28 and TRBJ2-6; D is possibly TRBD1 or TRBD2 (5 bases each). The CDR3 sequence is 15 residues long. CDR1 is MDHEN, CDR2 SYDVKM, per germline. Trimming pared 4 bases from V and 4 bases from J, leaving 11 bases between. Written as DNA, the CDR3 is TGTGCCAGCAGTTCCGAGGGGTTGGGGGCCAACGTCCTGACTTTC. It encodes CASSSEGLGANVLTF. The complete variable domain, with remaining parts taken from reference TRBV28 and TRBJ2-6, reads DVKVTQSSRYLVKRTGEKVFLECVQDMDHENMFWYRQDPGLGLRLIYFSYDVKMKEKGDIPEGYSVSREKKERFSLILESASTNQTSMYLCASSSEGLGANVLTFGAGSRLTVL.

This chain joins TRBV18 and TRBJ2-3; D is uncertain. The CDR3 runs to 16 residues. Trimming shortened V by 0 bases and J by 1 base, and 11 bases separated the two germline ends. Germline CDR1 and CDR2: KGHSH and LQKENI. The CDR3 loop reads CASSPPSEEGTDTQYF. The DNA for the CDR3 is TGTGCCAGCTCACCACCGAGTGAAGAGGGCACAGATACGCAGTATTTT.

The chain carries TRBV9 and TRBJ2-3; no firm D call. Germline CDR1 is SGDLS and CDR2 is YYNGEE. The length of the CDR3 is 15 residues. Trimming removed 0 bases from V and 1 base from J, with 9 bases in between. For the CDR3, the DNA is TGTGCCAGCAGCGTAGGGAACGGAGGCACAGATACGCAGTATTTT. This translates into CASSVGNGGTDTQYF.

This chain connects TRBV18 to TRBJ2-1; no firm D call. Germline-derived CDR1 and CDR2 are KGHSH and LQKENI. The V end lost 3 bases, the J end lost 8 bases, and 11 bases lay between the germline ends. This CDR3 contains 13 residues. The CDR3 nucleotides are TGTGCCAGCTCACCCACGGACGCCGATGAGCAGTTCTTC. This gives the protein CASSPTDADEQFF.

V and J are TRBV4-3 and TRBJ2-2; 10 nucleotides agree with TRBD1. The CDR3 runs to 17 residues. Germline-derived CDR1 and CDR2 are LGHNA and YSLEER. V lost 4 bases to trimming and J lost 4 bases; unmatched junction nucleotides: 9. The CDR3 protein is CASSPLPGQGITGELFF. The CDR3 DNA reads as TGCGCCAGCAGCCCGCTTCCGGGACAGGGGATCACCGGGGAGCTGTTTTTT.

V is TRBV6-5 and J is TRBJ1-3; D is unresolved. Trimming shortened V by 8 bases and J by 3 bases, and 5 bases separated the two germline ends. Per germline, CDR1 MNHEY and CDR2 SVGAGI. This CDR3 contains 11 residues. DNA for the CDR3: TGTGCCAGCCTTTTTGGAAACACCATATATTTT. As protein: CASLFGNTIYF.

This chain joins TRBV12-5 and TRBJ1-2; 10 bases match TRBD1. Germline CDR1 and CDR2: LGHNT and FRNRAP. V shed 5 bases, J shed 2 bases, and the junction held 11 bases outside the gene matches. The CDR3 length is 17 residues. The CDR3 coding sequence is TGTGCTAGTGGTCCGGAGACAGGGGGCGAGGGGAACTATGGCTACACCTTC. This codes for CASGPETGGEGNYGYTF.

The J gene is TRBJ1-1, the V gene TRBV7-2; no clear D gene. The ends were cut back, 6 bases at V and 0 bases at J, with 8 bases in the middle. This CDR3 has 13 residues. The V gene's germline CDR1 is SGHTA and CDR2 FQGNSA. The CDR3 loop is CASRLSLNTEAFF. The CDR3 DNA is TGTGCCAGCAGACTATCGCTGAACACTGAAGCTTTCTTT. Using reference TRBV7-2 and TRBJ1-1 for the parts outside the CDR3, the full variable domain is GAGVSQSPSNKVTEKGKDVELRCDPISGHTALYWYRQSLGQGLEFLIYFQGNSAPDKSGLPSDRFSAERTGGSVSTLTIQRTQQEDSAVYLCASRLSLNTEAFFGQGTRLTVV.

The gene calls are TRBV10-1 and TRBJ2-7; no clear D gene. CDR3 size: 12 residues. V gave up 3 bases and J gave up 8 bases, with 11 bases separating them. Looked up from germline, CDR1 is WNHNN and CDR2 is SYGVQD (reference sequence). CDR3 nucleotides: TGCGCCAGCAGTGAAGGAGCAACTCAGCAGTACTTC. Amino acids: CASSEGATQQYF.